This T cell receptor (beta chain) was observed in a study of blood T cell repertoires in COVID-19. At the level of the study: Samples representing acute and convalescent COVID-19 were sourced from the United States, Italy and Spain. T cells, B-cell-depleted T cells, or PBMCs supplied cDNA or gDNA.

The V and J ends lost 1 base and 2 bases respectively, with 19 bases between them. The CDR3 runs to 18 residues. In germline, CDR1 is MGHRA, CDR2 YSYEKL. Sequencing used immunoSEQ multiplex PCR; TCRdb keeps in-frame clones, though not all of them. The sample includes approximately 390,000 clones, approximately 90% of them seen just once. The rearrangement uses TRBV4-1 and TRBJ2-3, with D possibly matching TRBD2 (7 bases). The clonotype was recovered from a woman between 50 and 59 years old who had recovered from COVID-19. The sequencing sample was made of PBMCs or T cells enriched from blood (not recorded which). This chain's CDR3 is CASSQVTGASGHTDTQYF. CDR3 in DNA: TGCGCCAGCAGCCAAGTTACGGGGGCTAGCGGACACACAGATACGCAGTATTTT.